A selection of T cell receptor beta chains follows, all from one sample in a study of metastatic and nonmetastatic thyroid tumors. TCRdb re-clonotyped the PCR reads through MiXCR. The top ten hold more than 3% of the sample, which has tens of thousands of clones, approximately 26% seen once. Sequencing used blood. The receptors were gathered from a male donor with papillary thyroid cancer or a benign thyroid nodule (not recorded which). Some clones in this sample may be carry-over from other donors' samples. CDR3s include the opening cysteine and the closing phenylalanine or tryptophan. Fields, in order: V gene, D gene, J gene, clone size, CDR3 DNA, CDR3 protein. A D gene is named only where the DNA matches it firmly. Clone size, where shown, is once, few, many, or a class for clones that have expanded.

TRBV27	.	TRBJ2-7	few	TGTGCCAACAGTCAGGGGAGGGGCGACGAGCAGTACTTC	CANSQGRGDEQYF
TRBV6-5	.	TRBJ1-5	.	TGTGCCAGCAGTTATTACCTCCGCGCTCCCGGGGGCAATCAGCCCCAGCATTTT	CASSYYLRAPGGNQPQHF
TRBV6-2/TRBV6-3	.	TRBJ2-1	.	TGTGCCAGCAGTTACTCGTTACTGGACAATGAGCAGTTCTTC	CASSYSLLDNEQFF
TRBV4-1	.	TRBJ1-2	.	TGCGCCAGCAGCCAGTCTTATGGCTACACCTTC	CASSQSYGYTF
TRBV30	.	TRBJ2-3	.	TGTGCCTGGAGCGCAGGTCGGCCCCCAGATACGCAGTATTTT	CAWSAGRPPDTQYF
TRBV18	TRBD1	TRBJ2-7	.	TGTGCCAGCTCACCGGATATAATGGGACAGGGGGAAATCGAGCAGTACTTC	CASSPDIMGQGEIEQYF
TRBV11-2	TRBD2	TRBJ2-1	many	TGTGCCAGCAGGGGGACTAGCGGCGACCTCTACAATGAGCAGTTCTTC	CASRGTSGDLYNEQFF
TRBV11-2	TRBD2	TRBJ2-1	.	TGTGCCAGCAGAAGCCTAGCGGGAGATAGAAGGAATGAGCAGTTCTTC	CASRSLAGDRRNEQFF
TRBV27	TRBD1	TRBJ1-1	.	TGTGCCAGCAGTTTTGGAGGGGGCAAGGCTTTCTTT	CASSFGGGKAFF
TRBV5-6	.	TRBJ1-3	many	TGTGCCAGCAGCGACGCAGGTTTTGGAAACACCATATATTTT	CASSDAGFGNTIYF
TRBV28	.	TRBJ1-2	many	TGTGCCAGCAGTTTAGAGATCGGGGACTATGGCTACACCTTC	CASSLEIGDYGYTF
TRBV6-1	TRBD2	TRBJ2-1	few	TGTGCCAGCATCCGGGCTAGCGGGAGCAATGAGCAGTTCTTC	CASIRASGSNEQFF
TRBV6-6	.	TRBJ2-7	few	TGTGCCAGCAGTTACTCGAACCGGCGGTGGGAGCAGTACTTC	CASSYSNRRWEQYF
TRBV2	TRBD2	TRBJ2-3	many	TGTGCCAGCAGTGCTTCTAGCGGGGCTAGCACAGATACGCAGTATTTT	CASSASSGASTDTQYF
TRBV19	TRBD2	TRBJ2-7	many	TGTGCCAGTAGTATAGCTCGGCTAGCGGGAGTTGAGCAGTACTTC	CASSIARLAGVEQYF
TRBV27	TRBD2	TRBJ2-4	many	TGTGCCAGCAGTGCCCGGGGACTAGCGGATAACAAAAACATTCAGTACTTC	CASSARGLADNKNIQYF
TRBV7-2	.	TRBJ2-7	.	TGTGCCAGCAGCTTGTGGGGGAGCGAGCAGTACTTC	CASSLWGSEQYF
TRBV28	.	TRBJ2-2	few	TGTGCCAGCAGTCGCGCGTGTGTTAGCGGCACCGGGGAGCTGTTTTTT	CASSRACVSGTGELFF
TRBV5-1	.	TRBJ2-3	.	TGCGCCAGCAGGAGTGCGACGGGCTCTAGCACAGATACGCAGTATTTT	CASRSATGSSTDTQYF
TRBV29-1	TRBD2	TRBJ2-3	many	TGCAGCGTTGAGGCCCCGTCGGGTAGCGGGAGAGGCACAGATACGCAGTATTTT	CSVEAPSGSGRGTDTQYF
TRBV12-3/TRBV12-4	TRBD2	TRBJ2-7	few	TGTGCCAGCAGTTTGGTAGCGGGAATCTTCTACGAGCAGTACTTC	CASSLVAGIFYEQYF
TRBV28	.	TRBJ1-6	.	TGTGCCAGCAGTTCCAGTGGGGAGGGGCATTCACCCCTCCACTTT	CASSSSGEGHSPLHF
TRBV6-2/TRBV6-3	.	TRBJ1-2	.	TGTGCCAGCAGTTATGGTTTCAACTATGGCTACACCTTC	CASSYGFNYGYTF
TRBV12-3/TRBV12-4	.	TRBJ1-1	.	TGTGCCAGCAAGGAGGTGAACACTGAAGCTTTCTTT	CASKEVNTEAFF
TRBV5-6	TRBD2	TRBJ2-1	.	TGTGCCAGCAGCTTGTTAACTAGCGGTTACAATGAGCAGTTCTTC	CASSLLTSGYNEQFF
TRBV28	TRBD2	TRBJ2-1	many	TGTGCCAGCAGTATAGGGCCTAGCGGGAGTTATGAGCAGTTCTTC	CASSIGPSGSYEQFF
TRBV18	.	TRBJ1-4	many	TGTGCCAGCTCACCAGGGTCGGGGGCAGGAGAAAAACTGTTTTTT	CASSPGSGAGEKLFF
TRBV6-1	.	TRBJ2-5	.	TGTGCCAGCAGTCAGATTCAGCCAGAGACCCAGTACTTC	CASSQIQPETQYF